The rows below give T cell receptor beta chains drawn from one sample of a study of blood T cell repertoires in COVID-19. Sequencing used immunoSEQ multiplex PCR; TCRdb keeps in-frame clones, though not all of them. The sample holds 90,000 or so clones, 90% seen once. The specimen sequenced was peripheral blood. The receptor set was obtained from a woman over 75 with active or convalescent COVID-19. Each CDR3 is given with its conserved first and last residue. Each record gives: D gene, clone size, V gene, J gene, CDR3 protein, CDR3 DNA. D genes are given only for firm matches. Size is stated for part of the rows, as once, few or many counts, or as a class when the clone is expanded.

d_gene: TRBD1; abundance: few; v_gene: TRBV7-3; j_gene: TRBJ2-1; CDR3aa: CASSLGFRTGMNEQFF; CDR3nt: TGTGCCAGCAGCTTGGGGTTTAGGACAGGGATGAATGAGCAGTTCTTC
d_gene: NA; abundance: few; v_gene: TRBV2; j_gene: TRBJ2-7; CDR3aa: CASKLLYEQYF; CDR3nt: TGTGCCAGCAAGTTACTTTACGAGCAGTACTTC
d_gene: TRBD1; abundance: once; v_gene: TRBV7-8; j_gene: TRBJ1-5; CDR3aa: CASSDRGDQPQHF; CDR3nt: TGTGCCAGCAGTGACAGGGGGGATCAGCCCCAGCATTTT
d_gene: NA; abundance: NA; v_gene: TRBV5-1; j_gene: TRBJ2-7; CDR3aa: CASSFYQQAGNEQYF; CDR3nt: TGCGCCAGCAGCTTCTACCAACAGGCAGGTAACGAGCAGTACTTC
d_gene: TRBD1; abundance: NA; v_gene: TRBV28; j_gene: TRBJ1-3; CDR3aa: CASSSYPGQEGGNTIYF; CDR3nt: TGTGCCAGCAGTTCGTACCCTGGACAGGAGGGTGGAAACACCATATATTTT
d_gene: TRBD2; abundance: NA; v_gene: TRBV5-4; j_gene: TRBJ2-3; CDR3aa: CASSFAGLAGTWGDTQYF; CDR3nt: TGTGCCAGCAGCTTCGCGGGACTAGCGGGTACGTGGGGAGATACGCAGTATTTT
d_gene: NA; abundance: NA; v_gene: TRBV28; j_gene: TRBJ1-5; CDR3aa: CASSFGPASDQPQHF; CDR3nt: TGTGCCAGCAGTTTTGGCCCAGCTAGCGATCAGCCCCAGCATTTT
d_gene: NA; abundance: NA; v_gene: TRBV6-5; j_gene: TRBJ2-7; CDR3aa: CASSYWGPSYEQYF; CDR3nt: TGTGCCAGCAGTTACTGGGGGCCCTCCTACGAGCAGTACTTC
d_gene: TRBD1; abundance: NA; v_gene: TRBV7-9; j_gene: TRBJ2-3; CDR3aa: CASSPGDRDTDTQYF; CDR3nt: TGTGCCAGCAGCCCAGGGGACAGGGACACAGATACGCAGTATTTT
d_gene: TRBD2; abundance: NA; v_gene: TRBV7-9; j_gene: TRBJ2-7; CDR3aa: CASSSPTTSGRWYEQYF; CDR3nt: TGTGCCAGCAGCTCGCCTACGACTAGCGGGAGATGGTACGAGCAGTACTTC
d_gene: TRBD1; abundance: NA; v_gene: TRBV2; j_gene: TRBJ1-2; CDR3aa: CASSENRGHGYGYTF; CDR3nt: TGTGCCAGCAGTGAGAACAGGGGGCATGGCTATGGCTACACCTTC
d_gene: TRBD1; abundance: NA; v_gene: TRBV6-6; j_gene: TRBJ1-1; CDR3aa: CASSYRDRDGAFF; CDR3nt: TGTGCCAGCAGTTACCGGGACAGGGACGGGGCTTTCTTT
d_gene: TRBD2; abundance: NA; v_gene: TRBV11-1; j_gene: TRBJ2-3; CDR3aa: CASSLHNGRISDTQYF; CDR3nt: TGTGCCAGCAGCCTCCATAACGGGAGGATCTCAGATACGCAGTATTTT
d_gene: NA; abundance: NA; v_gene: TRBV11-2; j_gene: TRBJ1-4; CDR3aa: CASSLGTATNEKLFF; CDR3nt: TGTGCCAGCAGCTTAGGGACAGCAACTAATGAAAAACTGTTTTTT
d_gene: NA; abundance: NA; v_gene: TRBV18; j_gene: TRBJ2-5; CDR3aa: CASSPRGGQETQYF; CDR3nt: TGTGCCAGCTCACCACGTGGCGGACAAGAGACCCAGTACTTC
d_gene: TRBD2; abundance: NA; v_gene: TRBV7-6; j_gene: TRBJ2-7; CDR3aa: CASSLDRGVPHF; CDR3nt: TGTGCCAGCAGCTTAGATCGGGGGGTCCCACACTTC
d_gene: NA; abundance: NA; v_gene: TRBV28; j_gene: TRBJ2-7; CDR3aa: CASSSPSPYEQYF; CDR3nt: TGTGCCAGCAGTTCCCCTAGCCCCTACGAGCAGTACTTC
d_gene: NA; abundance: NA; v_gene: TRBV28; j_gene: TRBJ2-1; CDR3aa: CASSQRRAGTSYNEQFF; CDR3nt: TGTGCCAGCAGTCAACGCCGGGCGGGAACCTCCTACAATGAGCAGTTCTTC
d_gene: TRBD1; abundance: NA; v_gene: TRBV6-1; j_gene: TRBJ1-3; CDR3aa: CASSEKFPRSWDRGLGNTIYF; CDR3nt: TGTGCCAGCAGTGAAAAATTCCCCAGGTCTTGGGACAGGGGGCTCGGAAACACCATATATTTT
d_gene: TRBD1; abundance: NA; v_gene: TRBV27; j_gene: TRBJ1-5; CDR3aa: CASDREVQPQHF; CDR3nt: TGTGCCAGCGACAGGGAAGTTCAGCCCCAGCATTTT
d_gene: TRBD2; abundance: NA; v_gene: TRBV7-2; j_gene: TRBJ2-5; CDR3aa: CASSTSGQETQYF; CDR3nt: TGTGCCAGCTCGACTAGCGGCCAAGAGACCCAGTACTTC
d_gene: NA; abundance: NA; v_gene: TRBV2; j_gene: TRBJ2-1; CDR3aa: CASRDLRAGPEGDNEQFF; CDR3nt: TGTGCCAGCAGGGATTTACGGGCAGGGCCAGAGGGGGACAATGAGCAGTTCTTC
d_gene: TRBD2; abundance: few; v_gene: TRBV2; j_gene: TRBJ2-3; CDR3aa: CASSEARSPSGAQYF; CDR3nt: TGTGCCAGCAGTGAAGCGCGGTCCCCTAGCGGGGCTCAGTATTTT
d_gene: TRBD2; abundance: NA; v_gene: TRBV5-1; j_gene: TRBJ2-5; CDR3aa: CASSFYGTSGETQYF; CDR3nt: TGCGCCAGCAGCTTTTATGGGACTAGCGGGGAGACCCAGTACTTC
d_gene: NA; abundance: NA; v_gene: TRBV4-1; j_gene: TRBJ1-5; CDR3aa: CASSQEGPGMGNQPQHF; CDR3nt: TGCGCCAGCAGCCAAGAAGGTCCGGGGATGGGAAATCAGCCCCAGCATTTT
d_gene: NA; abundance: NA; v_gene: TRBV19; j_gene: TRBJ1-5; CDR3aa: CASTPWQGSNQPQHF; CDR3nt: TGTGCCAGTACCCCGTGGCAGGGCAGCAATCAGCCCCAGCATTTT
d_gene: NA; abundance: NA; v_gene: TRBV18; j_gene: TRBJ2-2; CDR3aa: CASSLTTNTGELFF; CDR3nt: TGTGCCAGCTCCCTAACTACGAACACCGGGGAGCTGTTTTTT
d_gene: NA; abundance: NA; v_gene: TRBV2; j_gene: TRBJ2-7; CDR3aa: CASSKQGLGSEQYF; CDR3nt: TGTGCCAGCAGTAAACAGGGATTGGGGAGCGAGCAGTACTTC
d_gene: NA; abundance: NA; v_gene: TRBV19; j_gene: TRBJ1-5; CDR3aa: CASSIGQAFNQPQHF; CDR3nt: TGTGCCAGTAGTATAGGTCAGGCCTTCAATCAGCCCCAGCATTTT
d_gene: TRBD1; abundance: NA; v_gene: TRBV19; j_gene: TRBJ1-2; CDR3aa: CASSIDRGRPFYGYTF; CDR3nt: TGTGCCAGTAGTATCGACAGGGGGCGTCCGTTCTATGGCTACACCTTC
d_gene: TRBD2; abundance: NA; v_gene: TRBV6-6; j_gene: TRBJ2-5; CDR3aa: CASSTQHGGETQYF; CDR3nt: TGTGCCAGCAGTACCCAACACGGGGGGGAGACCCAGTACTTC
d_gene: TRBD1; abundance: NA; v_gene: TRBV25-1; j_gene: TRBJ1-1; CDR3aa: CASKGQANTEAFF; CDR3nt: TGTGCCAGCAAAGGACAGGCCAACACTGAAGCTTTCTTT
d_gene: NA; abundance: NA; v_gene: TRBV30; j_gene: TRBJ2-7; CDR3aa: CAWSVLAGEGEQYF; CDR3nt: TGTGCCTGGAGTGTACTTGCAGGGGAGGGCGAGCAGTACTTC
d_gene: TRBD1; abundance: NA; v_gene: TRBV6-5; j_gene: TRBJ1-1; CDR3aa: CASRSPGTGSEAFF; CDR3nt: TGTGCCAGCAGATCCCCCGGGACAGGGAGTGAAGCTTTCTTT
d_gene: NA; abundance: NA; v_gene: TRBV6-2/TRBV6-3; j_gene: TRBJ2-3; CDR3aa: CASSYGRTSRFPDTQYF; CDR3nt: TGTGCCAGCAGTTACGGACGTACTAGTCGGTTCCCAGATACGCAGTATTTT
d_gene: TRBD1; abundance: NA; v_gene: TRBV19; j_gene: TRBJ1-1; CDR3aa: CASSQRTGQGTEAFF; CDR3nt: TGTGCCAGTAGTCAACGGACAGGGCAGGGCACTGAAGCTTTCTTT
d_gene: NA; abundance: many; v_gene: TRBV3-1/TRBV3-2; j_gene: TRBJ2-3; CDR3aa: CASSHSSDDTQYF; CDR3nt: TGTGCCAGCAGCCACAGTTCAGATGATACGCAGTATTTT
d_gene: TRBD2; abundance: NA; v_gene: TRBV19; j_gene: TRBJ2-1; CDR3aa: CASSIPLAGSSYNEQFF; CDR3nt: TGTGCCAGTAGTATCCCCCTAGCGGGATCCTCCTACAATGAGCAGTTCTTC
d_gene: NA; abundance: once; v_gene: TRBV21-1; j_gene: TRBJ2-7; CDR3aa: CASSPKRESAYEQYF; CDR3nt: TGTGCCAGCAGCCCGAAGCGGGAGAGCGCCTACGAGCAGTACTTC
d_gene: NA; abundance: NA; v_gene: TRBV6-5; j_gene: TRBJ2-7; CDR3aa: CASSATSVGAYEQYF; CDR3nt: TGTGCCAGCAGCGCTACTTCGGTGGGCGCCTACGAGCAGTACTTC
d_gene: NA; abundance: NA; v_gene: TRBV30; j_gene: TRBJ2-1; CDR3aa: CAWSVVAPSYNEQFF; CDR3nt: TGTGCCTGGAGTGTGGTAGCTCCCTCCTACAATGAGCAGTTCTTC
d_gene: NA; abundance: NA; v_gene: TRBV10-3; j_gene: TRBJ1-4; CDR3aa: CAISSTGTNEKLFF; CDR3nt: TGTGCCATCAGTTCAACAGGGACTAATGAAAAACTGTTTTTT
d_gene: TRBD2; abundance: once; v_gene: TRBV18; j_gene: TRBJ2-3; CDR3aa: CASSQRSGQGSDTQYF; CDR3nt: TGTGCCAGCTCACAGCGTAGCGGGCAAGGGTCAGATACGCAGTATTTT
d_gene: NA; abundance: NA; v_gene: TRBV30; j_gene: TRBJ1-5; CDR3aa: CAWSVAGHTNQPQHF; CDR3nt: TGTGCCTGGAGTGTTGCGGGGCATACGAACCAGCCCCAGCATTTT